The clone carrying this T cell receptor beta chain is medium-sized. The sample comes from a study of neurological immune-mediated disorders. MiXCR, run by TCRdb on the 5' RACE reads, gives a single entry per CDR3 protein. The sample holds 25,000 to 35,000 distinct CDR3 sequences; around 3.4% are singletons and the top ten take 6% to 9%. With 0 bases clipped from V and 2 bases from J, the junction kept 1 base outside the gene matches. CDR1 is SGHTA and CDR2 is FQGNSA in the germline V gene. The CDR3 totals 16 residues. What was sequenced was PBMCs. The TCR originated in a woman aged 25-40 years with multiple sclerosis. The chain carries TRBV7-2 and TRBJ2-1; 10 bases fit TRBD2. The CDR3 region has the DNA TGTGCCAGCAGCTTAGCCCTAGCGGGAGCCTACAATGAGCAGTTCTTC. Translated, it gives CASSLALAGAYNEQFF.